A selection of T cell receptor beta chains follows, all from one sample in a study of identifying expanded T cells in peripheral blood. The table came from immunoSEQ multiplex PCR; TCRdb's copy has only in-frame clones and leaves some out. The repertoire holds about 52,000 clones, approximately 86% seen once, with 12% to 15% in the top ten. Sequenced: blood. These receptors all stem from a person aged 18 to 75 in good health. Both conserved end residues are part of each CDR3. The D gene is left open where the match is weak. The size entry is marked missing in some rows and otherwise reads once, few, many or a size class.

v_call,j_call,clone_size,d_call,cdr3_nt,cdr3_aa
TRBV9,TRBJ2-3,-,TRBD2,TGTGCCAGCAGCGTAGGGGGACTAGCGGGAGCGAGAGATACGCAGTATTTT,CASSVGGLAGARDTQYF
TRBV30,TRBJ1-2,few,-,TGTGCCTGGAGTCGAGGACAGAACTATGGCTACACCTTC,CAWSRGQNYGYTF
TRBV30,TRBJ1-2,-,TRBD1,TGTGCCTGGAGCCCCGGGACAGGCTATGGCTACACCTTC,CAWSPGTGYGYTF
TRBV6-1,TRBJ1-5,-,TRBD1,TGTGCCAGCAGCCCGGGACAGGGGGTCAATCAGCCCCAGCATTTT,CASSPGQGVNQPQHF
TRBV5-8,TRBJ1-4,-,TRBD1,TGTGCCAGCAGCCGACTCGCCCCGGGACAGGGTGATGGGACTAATGAAAAACTGTTTTTT,CASSRLAPGQGDGTNEKLFF
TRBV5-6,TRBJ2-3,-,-,TGTGCCAGCAGCTTGCAGGGACGCACAGGGAATACGCAGTATTTT,CASSLQGRTGNTQYF
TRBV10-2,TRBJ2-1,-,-,TGCGCCAGCAGTGAGGTCTATGAGCAGTTCTTC,CASSEVYEQFF
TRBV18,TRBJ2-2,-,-,TGTGCCAGCTCACCTAAACGGATGCAGAACACCGGGGAGCTGTTTTTT,CASSPKRMQNTGELFF
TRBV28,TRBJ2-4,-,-,TGTGCCAGCAGCTCAGGAGAACTAGCCAAAAACATTCAGTACTTC,CASSSGELAKNIQYF
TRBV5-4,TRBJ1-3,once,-,TGTGCCAGCAGCCCACAAGTCTCTGGAAACACCATATATTTT,CASSPQVSGNTIYF
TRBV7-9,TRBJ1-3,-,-,TGTGCCAGCAGCTTAGCCCATCCCTCTGGAAACACCATATATTTT,CASSLAHPSGNTIYF
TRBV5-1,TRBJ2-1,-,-,TGCGCCAGCAGCTTGTTAAGGGTCGATGAGCAGTTCTTC,CASSLLRVDEQFF
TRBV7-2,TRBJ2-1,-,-,TGTGCCAGCAGCTTTTCCAGGTACAATGAGCAGTTCTTC,CASSFSRYNEQFF
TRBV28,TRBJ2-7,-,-,TGTGCCAGCAGTACGAGGCTTACGAAGCAGTACTTC,CASSTRLTKQYF
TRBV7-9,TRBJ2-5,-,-,TGTGCCAGCAGCCAACGGGGACAAGAGACCCAGTACTTC,CASSQRGQETQYF
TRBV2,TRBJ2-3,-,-,TGTGCCAGCAGTGAAGCAAAGCCAGATACGCAGTATTTT,CASSEAKPDTQYF
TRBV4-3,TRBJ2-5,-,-,TGCGCCAGCAGCCCAAGGTCTGGGGCAGGTGAGACCCAGTACTTC,CASSPRSGAGETQYF
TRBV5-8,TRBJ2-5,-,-,TGTGCCAGCAGCTTGCCAACAGGGGGGGCAGAGACCCAGTACTTC,CASSLPTGGAETQYF
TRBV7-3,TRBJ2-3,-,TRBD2,TGTGCCAGCAGTAGCGGGGGGGCCCCAGATACGCAGTATTTT,CASSSGGAPDTQYF
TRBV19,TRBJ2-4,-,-,TGTGCCAGTAGTATTCCAGGACTAGCCAAAAACATTCAGTACTTC,CASSIPGLAKNIQYF
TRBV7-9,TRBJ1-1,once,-,TGTGCCAGCAGTAGGGAAGGCGACACTGAAGCTTTCTTT,CASSREGDTEAFF
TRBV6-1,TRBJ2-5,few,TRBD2,TGTGCCAGCAGTTTAGCGGGGGGCCAAGAGACCCAGTACTTC,CASSLAGGQETQYF
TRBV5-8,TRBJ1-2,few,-,TGTGCCAGCAGCTTTGAGTCCTTCTATGGCTACACCTTC,CASSFESFYGYTF
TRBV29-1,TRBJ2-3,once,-,TGCAGCGTCTCCCGGGCCTTCGACACAGATACGCAGTATTTT,CSVSRAFDTDTQYF
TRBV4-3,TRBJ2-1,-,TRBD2,TGCGCCAGCAGCTACAAGCTAGCGGGATCCTACAATGAGCAGTTCTTC,CASSYKLAGSYNEQFF
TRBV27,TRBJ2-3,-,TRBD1,TGTGCCAGCACCTATATAGGGACAGGGGGTTCAGATACGCAGTATTTT,CASTYIGTGGSDTQYF
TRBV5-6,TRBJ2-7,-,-,TGTGCCAGCAGCTTGGGCGGACTCCTAGCCGAGCAGTACTTC,CASSLGGLLAEQYF
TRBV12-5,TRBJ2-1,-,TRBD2,TGTGCTAGTGGTTTGGTTCTAGCGGGAGGCTATGAGCAGTTCTTC,CASGLVLAGGYEQFF
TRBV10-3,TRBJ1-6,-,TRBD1,TGTGCCATCAGTGATGCGACAGGGTGGCGACCCCTCCACTTT,CAISDATGWRPLHF
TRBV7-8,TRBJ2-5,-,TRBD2,TGTGCCAGCAGCTCAGGGGTACTAGCGGGGGTGGAGACCCAGTACTTC,CASSSGVLAGVETQYF
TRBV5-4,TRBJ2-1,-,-,TGTGCCAGCACCAGGGGGGGGTTCTCCTACAATGAGCAGTTCTTC,CASTRGGFSYNEQFF